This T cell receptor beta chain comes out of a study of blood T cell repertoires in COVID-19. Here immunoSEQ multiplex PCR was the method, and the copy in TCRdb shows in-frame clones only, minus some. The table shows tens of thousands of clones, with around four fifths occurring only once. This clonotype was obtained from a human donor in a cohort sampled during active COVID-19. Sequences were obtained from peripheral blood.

The CDR3 sequence is CASGRGQPSSYEQYF. CDR3 nucleotide sequence: TGTGCCAGCGGCCGAGGACAGCCAAGCTCCTACGAGCAGTACTTC. V usage is TRBV2 and J usage is TRBJ2-7, with D perhaps matching TRBD1 (6 bases). The CDR3 extends over 15 amino acids. Trimming removed 8 bases from V and 0 bases from J, with 17 bases in between. Germline V gives CDR1 SNHLY, CDR2 FYNNEI.